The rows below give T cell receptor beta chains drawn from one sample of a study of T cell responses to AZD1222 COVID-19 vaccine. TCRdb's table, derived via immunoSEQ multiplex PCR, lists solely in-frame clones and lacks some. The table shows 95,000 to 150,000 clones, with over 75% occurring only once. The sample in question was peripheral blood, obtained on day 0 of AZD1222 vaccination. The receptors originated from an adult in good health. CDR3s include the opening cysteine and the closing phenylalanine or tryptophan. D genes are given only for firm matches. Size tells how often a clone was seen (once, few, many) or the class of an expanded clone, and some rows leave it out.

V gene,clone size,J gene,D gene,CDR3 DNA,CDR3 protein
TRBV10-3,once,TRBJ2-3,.,TGTGCCTCCCGGTCCGTAGGGCGCACAGATACGCAGTATTTT,CASRSVGRTDTQYF
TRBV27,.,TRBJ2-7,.,TGTGCCAGGACGCGGACTTTCTACGAGCAGTACTTC,CARTRTFYEQYF
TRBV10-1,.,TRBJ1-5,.,TGCGCCAGCAGCAGAACGGACAAGGATCAGCCCCAGCATTTT,CASSRTDKDQPQHF
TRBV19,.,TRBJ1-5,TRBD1,TGTGCCAGTACTTCCGGGACAGCTTATAGCAATCAGCCCCAGCATTTT,CASTSGTAYSNQPQHF
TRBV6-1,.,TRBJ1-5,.,TGTGCCAGCAGTGAGGCTGCCTCGGCAAATCAGCCCCAGCATTTT,CASSEAASANQPQHF
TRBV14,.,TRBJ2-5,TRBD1,TGTGCCAGCAGCCCACGACAGGGTGGAGAGACCCAGTACTTC,CASSPRQGGETQYF
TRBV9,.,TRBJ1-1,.,TGTGCCAGCAGCGTAGACCTCATGAACACTGAAGCTTTCTTT,CASSVDLMNTEAFF
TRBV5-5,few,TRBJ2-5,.,TGTGCCAGCAGCTTGGTGAGAGAGACCCAGTACTTC,CASSLVRETQYF
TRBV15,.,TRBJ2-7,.,TGTGCCACCAGCAGAGAAACCCCCCCGTTATCTCGGCTGTACTTC,CATSRETPPLSRLYF
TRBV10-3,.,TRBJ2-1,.,TGTGCCATCAGTGGGGGCGGCGGGACAAATGAGCAGTTCTTC,CAISGGGGTNEQFF
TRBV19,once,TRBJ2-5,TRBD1,TGTGCCAGTAGTATCCCAGGGGGCCGGGAGACCCAGTACTTC,CASSIPGGRETQYF
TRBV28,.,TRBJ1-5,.,TGTGCCAGCAGTGCATCAGGGCCCCAGCCCCAGCATTTT,CASSASGPQPQHF
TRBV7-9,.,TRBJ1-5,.,TGTGCCAGCAGCTTAGCCGGGAGACTCAATCAGCCCCAGCATTTT,CASSLAGRLNQPQHF
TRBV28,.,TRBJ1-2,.,TGTGCCAGCAGTTTATTATTCAGTACTAACTATGGCTACACCTTC,CASSLLFSTNYGYTF
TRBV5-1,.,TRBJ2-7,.,TGCGCCAGCAGCTTGGAGCAGGCCTACGAGCAGTACTTC,CASSLEQAYEQYF
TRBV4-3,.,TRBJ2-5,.,TGCGCCAGCAGCAGGGGGAGCCATCAAGAGACCCAGTACTTC,CASSRGSHQETQYF
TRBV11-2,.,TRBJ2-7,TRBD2,TGTGCCAGCAGCCCTAGATTAGCGGGAGGGAACGAGCAGTACTTC,CASSPRLAGGNEQYF
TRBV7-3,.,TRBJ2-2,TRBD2,TGTGCCAGCAGCTTATTTGCTAGCGGGAACAGCGGGGAGCTGTTTTTT,CASSLFASGNSGELFF
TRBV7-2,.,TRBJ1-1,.,TGTGCCAGCAGCGTATTGAGGGGCACTGAAGCTTTCTTT,CASSVLRGTEAFF
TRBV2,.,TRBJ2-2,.,TGTGCCAGCAATCCGGGGCCCGGATCCGGGGAGCTGTTTTTT,CASNPGPGSGELFF
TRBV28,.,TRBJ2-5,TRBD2,TGTGCCAGCAGCCAAAGGGCTAGCGGGGAAGAGACCCAGTACTTC,CASSQRASGEETQYF
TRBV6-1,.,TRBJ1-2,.,TGTGCCAGCACCCGGGACGCGAACTATGGCTACACCTTC,CASTRDANYGYTF
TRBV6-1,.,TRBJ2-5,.,TGTGCCAGCAGTGTGGGGCCCCAACGACGGCAAGAGACCCAGTACTTC,CASSVGPQRRQETQYF
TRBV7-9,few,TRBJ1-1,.,TGTGCCAGCCGTCGGGGGGCGAACACTGAAGCTTTCTTT,CASRRGANTEAFF
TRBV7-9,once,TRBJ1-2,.,TGTGCCAGCAGCTTAGCCCGGGATGGGAACTATGGCTACACCTTC,CASSLARDGNYGYTF
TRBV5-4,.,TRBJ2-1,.,TGTGCCAGCAGCTCCCGAGGGATTTTCCATGAGCAGTTCTTC,CASSSRGIFHEQFF
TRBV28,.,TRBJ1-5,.,TGTGCCAGCAGCCTGATCAATCAGCCCCAGCATTTT,CASSLINQPQHF
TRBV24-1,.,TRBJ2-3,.,TGTGCCACCAGTGATTTGTGGGATACGCAGTATTTT,CATSDLWDTQYF
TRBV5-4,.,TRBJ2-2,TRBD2,TGTGCCAGCAGCCTGGGACTAGCGGGGAGTACCGGGGAGCTGTTTTTT,CASSLGLAGSTGELFF
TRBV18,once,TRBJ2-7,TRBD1,TGTGCCAGCTCACAGGGGGCCCAAACCTACGAGCAGTACTTC,CASSQGAQTYEQYF
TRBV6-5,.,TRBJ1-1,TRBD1,TGTGCCAGCAGGGGGCCGACAGGGGGCGGCACTGAAGCTTTCTTT,CASRGPTGGGTEAFF
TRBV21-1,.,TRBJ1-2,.,TGTGCCAGCAGCGCAATAACTGAATATGGCTACACCTTC,CASSAITEYGYTF
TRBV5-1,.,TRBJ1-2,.,TGCGCCAGCAGCCCGACTTCAGCTAACTATGGCTACACCTTC,CASSPTSANYGYTF
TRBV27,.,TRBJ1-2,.,TGTGCCAGCAGTTTAAAACAGCCTAACTATGGCTACACCTTC,CASSLKQPNYGYTF
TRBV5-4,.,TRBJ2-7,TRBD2,TGTGCCAGCAGCCCTACTAGCGGGGCTCCCTACGAGCAGTACTTC,CASSPTSGAPYEQYF
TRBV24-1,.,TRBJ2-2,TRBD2,TGTGCCACCAGTGATCCGCTAGCGGGTGAGAACACCGGGGAGCTGTTTTTT,CATSDPLAGENTGELFF
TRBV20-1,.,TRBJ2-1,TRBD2,TGCAGTGCTAGTAGGTCTAGCGGGAGCAATGAGCAGTTCTTC,CSASRSSGSNEQFF
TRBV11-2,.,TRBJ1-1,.,TGTGCCAGCAGCTTGTTGCGGATGAACACTGAAGCTTTCTTT,CASSLLRMNTEAFF
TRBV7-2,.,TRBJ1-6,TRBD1,TGTGCCAGCAGCAGCCCGGACAGGGGAAGGACACCCCTCCACTTT,CASSSPDRGRTPLHF
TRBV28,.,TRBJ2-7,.,TGTGCCAGCAGTTTAGGCGGTTCCTACGAGCAGTACTTC,CASSLGGSYEQYF
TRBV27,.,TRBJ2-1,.,TGTGCCAGCAGTTTTGAGGGGCCAAGATACAATGAGCAGTTCTTC,CASSFEGPRYNEQFF
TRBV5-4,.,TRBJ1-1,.,TGTGCCAGCAGCTTGGCCACTCAGACACCTAACACTGAAGCTTTCTTT,CASSLATQTPNTEAFF
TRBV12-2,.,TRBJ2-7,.,TGTGCAAGTCGCTTATTTATCCTCGAGCAGTACTTC,CASRLFILEQYF
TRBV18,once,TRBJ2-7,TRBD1,TGTGCCAGCTCACCGGGACAGGAGACCTACGAGCAGTACTTC,CASSPGQETYEQYF
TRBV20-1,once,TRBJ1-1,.,TGCAGTGCGTCGACAGAAAAGAGCTTT,CSASTEKSF
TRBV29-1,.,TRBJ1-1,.,TGCAGCGTTGTCCCACAGGGAGGGGGCACTGAAGCTTTCTTT,CSVVPQGGGTEAFF
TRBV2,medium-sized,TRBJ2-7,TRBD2,TGTGCCAGCACCGGACCGGGACTAGCGGGGGGCGAGCAGTACTTC,CASTGPGLAGGEQYF
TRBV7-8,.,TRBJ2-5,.,TGTGCCAGCAGCTTAGGAGCGCACCGGGAGGAGACCCAGTACTTC,CASSLGAHREETQYF
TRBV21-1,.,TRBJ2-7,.,TGTGCCAGCAGCGTACCGGGACTGGAGCAGTACTTC,CASSVPGLEQYF
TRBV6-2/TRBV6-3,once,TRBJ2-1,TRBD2,TGTGCCAGCAGTTACGGCGGGACTAGTAGGTTCTTC,CASSYGGTSRFF
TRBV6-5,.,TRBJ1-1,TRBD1,TGTGCCAGCACTCGACAGGGGAGCACTGAAGCTTTCTTT,CASTRQGSTEAFF
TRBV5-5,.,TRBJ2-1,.,TGTGCCAGCAGCTTGAAGGCTCTGGGTTACAATGAGCAGTTCTTC,CASSLKALGYNEQFF
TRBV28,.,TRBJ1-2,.,TGTGCCAGCAGGATACCCAACAGCTCAAGGGGCTACACCTTC,CASRIPNSSRGYTF
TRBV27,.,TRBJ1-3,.,TGTGCCAGCAGTTTATCCTCTGGAAACACCATATATTTT,CASSLSSGNTIYF
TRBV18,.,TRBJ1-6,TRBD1,TGTGCCAGCTCACCAGGACAGGGGTATCATAATTCACCCCTCCACTTT,CASSPGQGYHNSPLHF